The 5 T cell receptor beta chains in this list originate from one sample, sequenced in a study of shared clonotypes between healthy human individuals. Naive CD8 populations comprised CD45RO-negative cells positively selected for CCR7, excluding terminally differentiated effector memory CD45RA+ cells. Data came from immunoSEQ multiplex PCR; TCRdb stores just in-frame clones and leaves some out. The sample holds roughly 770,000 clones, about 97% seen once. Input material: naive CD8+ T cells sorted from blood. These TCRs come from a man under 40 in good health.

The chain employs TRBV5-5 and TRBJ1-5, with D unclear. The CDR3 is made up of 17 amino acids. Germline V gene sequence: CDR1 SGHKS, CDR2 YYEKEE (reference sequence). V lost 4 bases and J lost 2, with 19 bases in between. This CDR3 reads CASSPTVGVRGNQPQHF. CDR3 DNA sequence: TGTGCCAGCAGCCCCACAGTTGGGGTTAGAGGCAATCAGCCCCAGCATTTT. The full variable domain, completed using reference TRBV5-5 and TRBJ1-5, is DAGVTQSPTHLIKTRGQQVTLRCSPISGHKSVSWYQQVLGQGPQFIFQYYEKEERGRGNFPDRFSARQFPNYSSELNVNALLLGDSALYLCASSPTVGVRGNQPQHFGDGTRLSIL.

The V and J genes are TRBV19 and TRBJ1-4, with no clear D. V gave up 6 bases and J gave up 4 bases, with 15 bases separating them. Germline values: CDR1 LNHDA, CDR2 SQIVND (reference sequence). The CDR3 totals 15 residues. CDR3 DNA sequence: TGTGCCAGTAGCGACCTGATTGAGTTTAATGAAAAACTGTTTTTT. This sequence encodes CASSDLIEFNEKLFF.

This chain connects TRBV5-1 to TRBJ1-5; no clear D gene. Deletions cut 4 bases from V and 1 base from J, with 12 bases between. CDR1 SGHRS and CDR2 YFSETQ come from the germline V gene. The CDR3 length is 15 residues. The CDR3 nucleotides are TGCGCCAGCAGCCCGACACCTGGGAGCAATCAGCCCCAGCATTTT. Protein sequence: CASSPTPGSNQPQHF.

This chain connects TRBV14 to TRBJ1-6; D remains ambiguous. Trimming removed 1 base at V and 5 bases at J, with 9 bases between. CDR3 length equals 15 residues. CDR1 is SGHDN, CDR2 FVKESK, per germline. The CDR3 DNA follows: TGTGCCAGCAGCCAAGTTACGGGAGATAATTCACCCCTCCACTTT. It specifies CASSQVTGDNSPLHF.

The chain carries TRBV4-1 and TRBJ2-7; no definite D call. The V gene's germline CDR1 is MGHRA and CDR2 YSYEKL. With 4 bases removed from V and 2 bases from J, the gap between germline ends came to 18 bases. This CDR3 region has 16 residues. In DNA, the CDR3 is TGCGCCAGCAGCCCGACGTCCCTTGGGATGACCTACGAGCAGTACTTC. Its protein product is CASSPTSLGMTYEQYF.